This entry lists 20 T cell receptor beta chains sequenced from one sample in a study of blood T cell repertoires in COVID-19. TCRdb's copy holds only in-frame clones and misses some; the assay was immunoSEQ multiplex PCR. Among about 88,000 clones listed, approximately 86% were seen once. Sequencing was performed on peripheral blood. The receptors stem from a male donor with acute or convalescent COVID-19.

Written as DNA, the CDR3 is TGTGCCAGCCGCCGAGGCTATGGCAATCAGCCCCAGCATTTT. Protein: CASRRGYGNQPQHF. The V call is TRBV19, the J call TRBJ1-5; D gene unclear. The CDR3 extends over 14 amino acids. With 9 bases removed from V and 2 bases from J, the gap between germline ends came to 14 bases. Germline V lookup: CDR1 LNHDA, CDR2 SQIVND (reference sequence).

The V gene is TRBV5-6, the J gene TRBJ2-3; 11 bases fit TRBD2. The junction had 6 bases not matched to a gene; V was cut back by 4 bases and J by 2 bases. Looked up from germline, CDR1 is SGHDT and CDR2 is YYEEEE. There are 16 residues in the CDR3. The CDR3 sequence is CASSRLAGTSTDTQYF. The CDR3 bases are TGTGCCAGCAGCCGACTAGCGGGGACTTCCACAGATACGCAGTATTTT.

The rearrangement links TRBV3-1 (or the pseudogene TRBV3-2) to TRBJ1-1, with D unresolved. Germline V gives CDR1 LGHDT, CDR2 YNNKEL (reference sequence). This CDR3 has 15 amino acids. Trimming shortened V by 0 bases and J by 2 bases, and 10 bases separated the two germline ends. For the CDR3, the DNA is TGTGCCAGCAGCCAAGAGCTGGGCGCTAACACTGAAGCTTTCTTT. Its translation: CASSQELGANTEAFF.

Sample share makes this clone medium-sized (0.01 to 0.1%). The V and J genes are TRBV3-1 (or the pseudogene TRBV3-2) and TRBJ2-7; 7 nucleotides line up with TRBD1. Looked up from germline, CDR1 is LGHDT and CDR2 is YNNKEL (reference sequence). V was clipped by 3 bases and J by 4 bases; unmatched bases: 15. The length of the CDR3 is 17 residues. The DNA for the CDR3 is TGTGCCAGCAGCCAGTTTGCGAGACAGGGCGGTTTTTACGAGCAGTACTTC. Translation gives CASSQFARQGGFYEQYF.

The V gene is TRBV5-6, the J gene TRBJ1-3; D is perhaps TRBD1 (6 bases). Germline values: CDR1 SGHDT, CDR2 YYEEEE. The CDR3 has 13 residues. Trimming shortened V by 5 bases and J by 4 bases, and 10 bases separated the two germline ends. CDR3 region: CASRTTGGNTIYF. The CDR3 DNA sequence: TGTGCCAGCAGGACTACAGGGGGAAACACCATATATTTT.

The rearrangement joins TRBV7-2 to TRBJ2-2; TRBD2 matches 7 bases. The CDR3 is 14 residues long. V was clipped by 1 base and J by 5 bases; unmatched bases: 1. Germline CDR1 and CDR2: SGHTA and FQGNSA. The CDR3 region is CASSLGGGTGELFF. The DNA for the CDR3 is TGTGCCAGCAGCTTAGGGGGGGGGACCGGGGAGCTGTTTTTT. Looking up the rest from reference TRBV7-2 and TRBJ2-2 gives the full variable domain: GAGVSQSPSNKVTEKGKDVELRCDPISGHTALYWYRQSLGQGLEFLIYFQGNSAPDKSGLPSDRFSAERTGGSVSTLTIQRTQQEDSAVYLCASSLGGGTGELFFGEGSRLTVL.

The chain is built from TRBV9 and TRBJ1-4; possibly TRBD1 for D (5 bases). V was clipped by 7 bases and J by 8 bases, with 21 bases between them. From germline, CDR1 is SGDLS and CDR2 YYNGEE. This CDR3 is 15 amino acids long. The CDR3 DNA is TGTGCCAGCGCGGGGGGATCCCGGATTGGGGAAAAACTGTTTTTT. As protein: CASAGGSRIGEKLFF.

The rearrangement links TRBV25-1 to TRBJ2-5, with D perhaps TRBD2 (7 bases). Trimming pared 2 bases from V and 3 bases from J, leaving 16 bases between. Per germline, CDR1 MGHDK and CDR2 SYGVNS. The CDR3 length is 16 residues. In DNA form, the CDR3 reads TGTGCCAGCAGTGAAGGGGGGGGCCCACCCGAAGAGACCCAGTACTTC. As protein: CASSEGGGPPEETQYF.

The count of this clone is one. The chain is built from TRBV6-5 and TRBJ2-5; 7 nucleotides match TRBD1. Per the germline V gene, CDR1 is MNHEY and CDR2 is SVGAGI. J was trimmed by 4 bases and V by 7 bases; bases with no gene match: 9. CDR3 length: 14 residues. CDR3 bases: TGTGCCAGCACCTTGACAGGGCGTGCAGAGACCCAGTACTTC. Translation gives CASTLTGRAETQYF.

This rearrangement joins TRBV7-6 to TRBJ2-7; TRBD1 might be the D (6 bases). The CDR3 length is 14 residues. Per germline, CDR1 SGHVS and CDR2 FNYEAQ. Deletions cut 1 base from V and 2 bases from J, with 9 bases between. CDR3 bases: TGTGCCAGCAGCTTAGGGACAGACACCTACGAGCAGTACTTC. Its protein product is CASSLGTDTYEQYF. The complete variable domain, with remaining parts taken from reference TRBV7-6 and TRBJ2-7, reads GAGVSQSPRYKVTKRGQDVALRCDPISGHVSLYWYRQALGQGPEFLTYFNYEAQQDKSGLPNDRFSAERPEGSISTLTIQRTEQRDSAMYRCASSLGTDTYEQYFGPGTRLTVT.

The chain uses TRBV7-9 and TRBJ1-1, with TRBD1 as a possible D gene (5 bases). Germline lookup yields CDR1 SEHNR and CDR2 FQNEAQ (reference sequence). The CDR3 length is 14 residues. With 1 base removed from V and 2 bases from J, the gap between germline ends came to 8 bases. This CDR3 reads CASSLGQINTEAFF. CDR3 sequence (DNA): TGTGCCAGCAGCTTAGGACAGATAAACACTGAAGCTTTCTTT.

This sequence joins TRBV6-1 and TRBJ1-6; no firm D call. Trimming stripped 1 base from V and 7 bases from J, with 5 bases between. Germline V gene lookup returns CDR1 MNHNS and CDR2 SASEGT. This CDR3 is built from 13 residues. The CDR3 DNA follows: TGTGCCAGCAGTGAAGGTCCGAATTCACCCCTCCACTTT. This codes for CASSEGPNSPLHF.

V gene TRBV4-1 combines with J gene TRBJ1-2, with TRBD1 matching over 7 bases. Germline CDR1 MGHRA, CDR2 YSYEKL. This CDR3 has 14 residues. J lost 8 bases, V lost 0 bases, and 6 bases had no gene match. The CDR3 protein is CASSQDPDRAGYTF. CDR3 DNA: TGCGCCAGCAGCCAAGACCCTGACAGGGCCGGCTACACCTTC.

CDR3 DNA sequence: TGCGCCAGCAGCCCGGGGGACCGCATAAACGAGCAGTACTTC. This gives the protein CASSPGDRINEQYF. The chain couples TRBV5-1 to TRBJ2-7; a weak D match, TRBD2 (6 bases). CDR1 and CDR2 from the germline V gene are SGHRS and YFSETQ. The CDR3 runs to 14 residues. The V end was cut by 4 bases, the J end by 5 bases, with 16 bases between. The variable domain in full, completed from reference TRBV5-1 and TRBJ2-7, reads KAGVTQTPRYLIKTRGQQVTLSCSPISGHRSVSWYQQTPGQGLQFLFEYFSETQRNKGNFPGRFSGRQFSNSRSEMNVSTLELGDSALYLCASSPGDRINEQYFGPGTRLTVT.

This rearrangement joins TRBV28 to TRBJ1-5; 9 bases map to TRBD1. V shed 2 bases, J shed 0 bases, and the junction held 2 bases outside the gene matches. Germline assignment: CDR1 MDHEN and CDR2 SYDVKM. The CDR3 is 16 amino acids. The CDR3 coding sequence is TGTGCCAGCAGTTTAGGGACAGGGAATAGCAATCAGCCCCAGCATTTT. Its translation: CASSLGTGNSNQPQHF.

V usage is TRBV6-4 and J usage is TRBJ2-6; D perhaps matches TRBD1 (5 bases). The CDR3 is 16 amino acids. Germline V lookup: CDR1 MRHNA, CDR2 SNTAGT. Trimming removed 4 bases from V and 2 bases from J, with 12 bases in between. The DNA of the CDR3 is TGTGCCAGCAGTGTAGACAGCCTCACTGGGGCCAACGTCCTGACTTTC. Its protein product is CASSVDSLTGANVLTF.

The chain uses TRBV7-8 and TRBJ2-7; D may be TRBD1 (5 bases). The CDR3 has 14 amino acids. Germline-derived CDR1 and CDR2 are SGHVS and FQNEAQ. V dropped 6 bases and J dropped 1 base, with 13 bases sitting between them. DNA for the CDR3: TGTGCCAGCAGTGCCCAGGGTGGATCCTACGAGCAGTACTTC. Its translation is CASSAQGGSYEQYF. Full variable domain (missing parts from reference TRBV7-8 and TRBJ2-7): GAGVSQSPRYKVAKRGQDVALRCDPISGHVSLFWYQQALGQGPEFLTYFQNEAQLDKSGLPSDRFFAERPEGSVSTLKIQRTQQEDSAVYLCASSAQGGSYEQYFGPGTRLTVT.

The chain joins TRBV3-1 (or the pseudogene TRBV3-2) to TRBJ2-7, with TRBD2 matching over 8 bases. V dropped 4 bases and J dropped 5; count of bases not matched to a gene: 10. This CDR3 spans 15 amino acids. Germline CDR1 is LGHDT and CDR2 is YNNKEL (reference sequence). CDR3 sequence: CASSPRLALGDEQYF. The DNA of the CDR3 is TGTGCCAGCAGCCCCCGACTAGCGCTCGGGGACGAGCAGTACTTC.

The V call is TRBV6-5, the J call TRBJ1-1; a weak D match, TRBD1 (5 bases). Germline CDR1 and CDR2: MNHEY and SVGAGI. The germline V and J ends were trimmed by 5 bases and 7 bases, with 14 bases remaining between them. This CDR3 region has 13 residues. The CDR3 reads CASSPRGDREAFF. CDR3 nucleotide sequence: TGTGCCAGCAGTCCCCGCGGGGACCGTGAAGCTTTCTTT.

The chain uses TRBV18 and TRBJ2-3; 7 nucleotides match TRBD2. Germline CDR1 and CDR2: KGHSH and LQKENI. The CDR3 runs to 16 residues. After removal of 3 bases from V and 0 bases from J, the junction contained 6 bases not matched to a gene. This CDR3 reads CASSPLSGASTDTQYF. The CDR3 DNA reads TGTGCCAGCTCACCGCTGAGCGGGGCTAGCACAGATACGCAGTATTTT.